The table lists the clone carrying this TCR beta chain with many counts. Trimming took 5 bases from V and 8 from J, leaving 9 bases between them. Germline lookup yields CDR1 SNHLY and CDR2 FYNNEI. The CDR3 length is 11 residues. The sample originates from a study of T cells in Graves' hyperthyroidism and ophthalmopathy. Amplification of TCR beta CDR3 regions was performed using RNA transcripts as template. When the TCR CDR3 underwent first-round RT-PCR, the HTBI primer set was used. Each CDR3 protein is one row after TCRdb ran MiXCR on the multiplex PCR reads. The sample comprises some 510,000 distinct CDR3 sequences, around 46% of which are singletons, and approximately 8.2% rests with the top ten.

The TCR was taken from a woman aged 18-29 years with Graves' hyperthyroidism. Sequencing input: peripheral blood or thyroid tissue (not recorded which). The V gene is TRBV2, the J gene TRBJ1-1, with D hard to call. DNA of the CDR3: TGTGCCAGCAGTTACCGTTCAGAAGCTTTCTTT. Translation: CASSYRSEAFF.